Listed below are T cell receptor beta chains from one sample, sequenced in a study of cytomegalovirus exposure and HLA in healthy donors. Clones were sequenced by immunoSEQ multiplex PCR, and TCRdb holds only the in-frame ones, with some missing. The sample records about 140,000 clones, approximately 84% being singletons. Specimen: PBMCs. The receptors stem from a man aged 30 to 39 in good health and CMV-seropositive. CDR3s include the opening cysteine and the closing phenylalanine or tryptophan. A D gene is named only where the DNA matches it firmly. Clone size appears in some rows only: once, few, many, or a class for an expanded clone.

v_gene	j_gene	abundance	d_gene	CDR3aa
TRBV15	TRBJ1-1	NA	NA	CATSRTEKMNTEAFF
TRBV7-9	TRBJ2-3	NA	TRBD2	CASSLWDSGVSTDTQYF
TRBV6-6	TRBJ1-2	NA	TRBD1	CASRFPDRVGYTF
TRBV6-5	TRBJ1-1	few	NA	CASRELNRERAFF
TRBV7-2	TRBJ1-6	NA	TRBD1	CASSFGGTGDSPLHF
TRBV7-3	TRBJ2-1	NA	TRBD1	CASSWSGTDNNEQFF
TRBV5-1	TRBJ2-7	NA	TRBD2	CASRYGTSGRAVQYF
TRBV6-5	TRBJ1-3	NA	NA	CASSPRSGGSYGIYF
TRBV2	TRBJ2-3	NA	TRBD1	CASSEVDRVGADTQYF
TRBV6-6	TRBJ1-6	NA	TRBD1	CASSAQQGAGSPLHF
TRBV11-3	TRBJ1-5	NA	NA	CASSLISLKNQPQHF
TRBV25-1	TRBJ2-6	NA	NA	CASIMSGANVLTF
TRBV6-1	TRBJ1-1	once	NA	CASSQGPEAFF
TRBV18	TRBJ2-2	NA	NA	CASSPFRQGNTGELFF
TRBV11-3	TRBJ2-7	NA	NA	CASSLGVGQDEQYF
TRBV18	TRBJ2-7	NA	NA	CASSPTTGGAYEQYF
TRBV5-6	TRBJ2-1	NA	TRBD2	CASSLAKAGLFYNEQFF
TRBV11-2	TRBJ1-4	once	NA	CASSRKGMGEATNEKLFF
TRBV18	TRBJ1-2	NA	TRBD1	CASSPRDSDYGYTF
TRBV27	TRBJ1-2	NA	NA	CASSLYRDYGYTF
TRBV7-8	TRBJ2-7	NA	TRBD1	CASSYRDRTSYEQYF
TRBV27	TRBJ2-2	once	NA	CASSSTGTYTGELFF
TRBV9	TRBJ2-1	NA	TRBD2	CASSVGLAGGLGEQFF
TRBV18	TRBJ2-5	once	TRBD1	CASSPGQGARETQYF
TRBV5-1	TRBJ2-3	NA	TRBD1	CASSYFTRTGGGMGTDTQYF
TRBV20-1	TRBJ2-1	NA	NA	CSAGRGEQFF
TRBV6-5	TRBJ2-3	NA	NA	CASSSLSDTQYF
TRBV19	TRBJ2-5	NA	TRBD2	CASSIAPGLAAQETQYF
TRBV6-6	TRBJ2-5	NA	TRBD1	CASSVATGGKETQYF
TRBV9	TRBJ2-2	NA	NA	CASSVHWNTGELFF
TRBV19	TRBJ1-4	NA	TRBD1	CATRQGLNEKLFF
TRBV4-1	TRBJ2-1	NA	TRBD1	CASSPGTGRGNEQFF
TRBV7-2	TRBJ2-7	NA	NA	CASSLGGRSYEQYF
TRBV11-1	TRBJ2-7	NA	TRBD2	CASSLGSAGGDEQYF
TRBV7-3	TRBJ2-5	NA	TRBD1	CASSLRGQGTETQYF
TRBV27	TRBJ1-2	NA	NA	CASRPPGSGYTF
TRBV6-5	TRBJ1-1	NA	TRBD1	CASRNRQGASEAFF
TRBV4-2	TRBJ1-6	few	TRBD1	CASSQDIQGGTSNSPLHF
TRBV5-6	TRBJ1-4	NA	NA	CASSFGQLAPNEKLFF
TRBV5-1	TRBJ2-2	NA	TRBD2	CASSLDSGGRGELFF